In its sample, the clone carrying this T cell receptor (beta chain) was seen a few times. This entry belongs to a study of beta chain features in type 1 diabetes. At the level of the study: No patient-donor differences in age, gender, total cells or subset yield.

The study reverse transcribed the entire isolated RNA, so it sequenced expressed TCRB transcripts. This table comes from immunoSEQ multiplex PCR, and its TCRdb copy is limited to in-frame clones, with some not included. The sample shows about 620,000 clones, about 16% of them seen only once. In germline, CDR1 is SEHNR, CDR2 FQNEAQ (reference sequence). The CDR3 length is 15 residues. Trimming pared 5 bases from V and 0 bases from J, leaving 11 bases between. The sequenced sample consisted of naive CD4+ T cells from blood. This chain joins TRBV7-9 and TRBJ1-5, with a tentative D call TRBD1 (5 bases). The receptor was derived from a man between 18 and 35 years old in good health. The CDR3 here is CASSPRGGSNQPQHF. As DNA, the CDR3 is TGTGCCAGCAGCCCCCGGGGGGGTAGCAATCAGCCCCAGCATTTT.